This passage covers 5 T cell receptor beta chains from one sample sequenced in a study of cytomegalovirus exposure and HLA in healthy donors. PCR used 60 Vbeta primers and 13 Jbeta primers. Sequencing used immunoSEQ multiplex PCR; TCRdb keeps in-frame clones, though not all of them. Among around 190,000 clones listed, around 80% were seen once. Sequenced: PBMCs. Receptors originate from a man younger than 40 in good health and CMV-seronegative.

The rearrangement joins TRBV28 to TRBJ1-5, with 8 bases fitting TRBD1. The CDR3 runs to 16 residues. Germline V CDR1 and CDR2: MDHEN, SYDVKM. After removal of 6 bases from V and 2 bases from J, the junction contained 9 bases not matched to a gene. The chain's CDR3 is CASSPEQGGGNQPQHF. As DNA, the CDR3 is TGTGCCAGCAGCCCTGAACAGGGGGGAGGCAATCAGCCCCAGCATTTT.

The chain uses TRBV7-9 and TRBJ2-2; D perhaps matches TRBD1 (5 bases). The CDR3 loop spans 15 amino acids. Germline CDR1 is SEHNR and CDR2 is FQNEAQ (reference sequence). The V end was cut by 7 bases, the J end by 0 bases, with 12 bases between. Written as DNA, the CDR3 is TGTGCCAGCAACCCAGGGTGGGCGAACACCGGGGAGCTGTTTTTT. Translation: CASNPGWANTGELFF.

The chain carries TRBV5-1 and TRBJ2-1; D is unclear. There are 15 residues in the CDR3. V lost 0 bases and J 0 bases, leaving 7 bases between the germline ends. Germline-derived CDR1 and CDR2 are SGHRS and YFSETQ. CDR3 protein: CASSLAESSYNEQFF. The DNA for the CDR3 is TGCGCCAGCAGCTTGGCGGAGAGCTCCTACAATGAGCAGTTCTTC.

The chain uses TRBV5-1 and TRBJ2-7, with 8 bases fitting TRBD1. Germline V gene sequence: CDR1 SGHRS, CDR2 YFSETQ. Trimming at V came to 5 bases and at J to 5 bases, leaving 6 bases not matched to a gene. The CDR3 covers 13 residues. The CDR3 here is CASRTDRGHEQYF. Written as DNA, the CDR3 is TGCGCCAGCAGAACCGACAGGGGCCACGAGCAGTACTTC.

This chain joins TRBV18 and TRBJ2-7; D gene uncertain. CDR1 KGHSH and CDR2 LQKENI come from the germline V gene. This CDR3 spans 13 amino acids. The ends were cut back, 8 bases at V and 5 bases at J, with 16 bases in the middle. The CDR3 DNA reads as TGTGCCAGCACAACCAGGCCGATAGACGAGCAGTACTTC. Protein product: CASTTRPIDEQYF.